A single sample gave rise to the 12 T cell receptor beta chains below, sequenced in a study of T cell responses to AZD1222 COVID-19 vaccine. Clones were sequenced by immunoSEQ multiplex PCR, and TCRdb holds only the in-frame ones, with some missing. The sample has 150,000 or so clones, roughly nine tenths seen once; the top ten hold approximately 3.8%. This specimen consisted of peripheral blood, obtained 28 days after the second AZD1222 dose. All receptors derive from an adult who received the AZD1222 COVID-19 vaccine.

The rearrangement links TRBV2 to TRBJ1-1; perhaps TRBD1 as D (5 bases). CDR1 and CDR2 from the germline V gene are SNHLY and FYNNEI. The V and J ends lost 10 bases and 4 bases respectively, with 19 bases between them. CDR3 length: 14 amino acids. The CDR3 sequence is CANSIWGGGTEAFF. CDR3 sequence (DNA): TGTGCCAACTCCATCTGGGGTGGGGGCACTGAAGCTTTCTTT.

The gene calls are TRBV9 and TRBJ2-6; D gene uncertain. Trimming pared 0 bases from V and 0 bases from J, leaving 13 bases between. This CDR3 is 18 amino acids long. CDR1 is SGDLS, CDR2 YYNGEE, per germline. The CDR3 nucleotides read TGTGCCAGCAGCGTAGAGGGCGGCCCCCTCTCTGGGGCCAACGTCCTGACTTTC. Its protein product is CASSVEGGPLSGANVLTF.

The CDR3 loop reads CASSQDGAGRKTQYF. CDR3 in DNA: TGTGCCAGCAGCCAAGATGGAGCAGGGAGAAAGACCCAGTACTTC. V gene TRBV14 combines with J gene TRBJ2-5; tentatively, D is TRBD1 or TRBD2 (5 bases each). The CDR3 is 15 amino acids. V was clipped by 0 bases and J by 6 bases, with 14 bases between them. The germline CDR1 and CDR2 sequences are SGHDN and FVKESK.

The V and J genes are TRBV19 and TRBJ2-1; possible D gene TRBD1, 6 bases. In germline, CDR1 is LNHDA, CDR2 SQIVND (reference sequence). The CDR3 loop spans 13 amino acids. Deletions cut 1 base from V and 12 bases from J, with 13 bases between. CDR3 sequence reads: CASSIGVGTPQFF. The CDR3 DNA follows: TGTGCCAGTAGTATAGGTGTGGGGACACCGCAGTTCTTC.

In the case of this clone: The junction shows a germline mismatch at one end, possibly a read error. J is TRBJ2-7 and V is TRBV19; TRBD1 aligns across 7 bases. This CDR3 spans 13 amino acids. CDR1 and CDR2 (germline): LNHDA, SQIVND (reference sequence). The CDR3: CASRPTGFYGQYF. CDR3 DNA sequence: TGTGCCAGTAGACCGACAGGGTTCTACGGGCAGTACTTC.

The chain uses TRBV27 and TRBJ2-1; TRBD1 might be the D (6 bases). CDR1 is MNHEY and CDR2 is SMNVEV in the germline V gene (reference sequence). Trimming took 4 bases from V and 9 from J, leaving 10 bases between them. This CDR3 region has 12 residues. The CDR3 DNA sequence: TGTGCCAGCAGTTGGGACAAGGGTGAGCAGTTCTTC. Amino acids: CASSWDKGEQFF.

This clone was found a few times. This specimen includes other DNA sequences encoding the same CDR3. The chain combines TRBV2 with TRBJ1-2, with a possible D match to TRBD1 (6 bases). The CDR3 length is 14 residues. Trimming pared 5 bases from V and 2 bases from J, leaving 12 bases between. Germline CDR1 SNHLY, CDR2 FYNNEI. The CDR3 coding sequence is TGTGCCAGCAGTATAGGGGGGCCCAACTATGGCTACACCTTC. It specifies CASSIGGPNYGYTF.

The CDR3 sequence is CASSQERTGQNIQYF. The CDR3 DNA reads TGCGCCAGCAGCCAAGAAAGGACAGGCCAGAACATTCAGTACTTC. The chain has TRBV4-1 and TRBJ2-4, with 7 nucleotides matching TRBD1. CDR3 length equals 15 residues. Germline CDR1 is MGHRA and CDR2 is YSYEKL. The ends lost 0 bases at V and 7 bases at J; junction bases unmatched: 6.

The chain employs TRBV6-5 and TRBJ2-3; perhaps TRBD2 as D (6 bases). The CDR3 runs 14 residues. The V gene lost 5 bases and the J gene lost 2 bases, with 11 bases spanning the gap. Germline V gene lookup returns CDR1 MNHEY and CDR2 SVGAGI. The CDR3 sequence is CASSLGGPTDTQYF. CDR3 nucleotide sequence: TGTGCCAGCAGTCTCGGGGGACCCACAGATACGCAGTATTTT.

The chain has TRBV2 and TRBJ2-1; 9 nucleotides align to TRBD2. Trimming at V came to 8 bases and at J to 8 bases, leaving 13 bases not matched to a gene. The CDR3 has 15 amino acids. The germline CDR1 and CDR2 sequences are SNHLY and FYNNEI. CDR3: CASSPAGGLGYEQFF. CDR3 sequence (DNA): TGTGCCAGCTCCCCAGCGGGGGGCCTTGGCTATGAGCAGTTCTTC.

V and J are TRBV6-2 or TRBV6-3 and TRBJ2-7, with D perhaps matching TRBD1 (6 bases). This CDR3 spans 17 amino acids. Looked up from germline, CDR1 is MNHEY and CDR2 is SVGEGT. Trimming removed 2 bases from V and 0 bases from J, with 17 bases in between. CDR3 nucleotides: TGTGCCAGCAGTTACCCCTCTCACAGGGCGAGCTCCTACGAGCAGTACTTC. Its translation is CASSYPSHRASSYEQYF.

The CDR3 coding sequence is TGTGCCAGCAGCCAAGGACTAGCGGACCAAGAGACCCAGTACTTC. As protein: CASSQGLADQETQYF. This chain uses TRBV14 with TRBJ2-5, with TRBD2 matching 9 bases. This CDR3 has 15 residues. CDR1 is SGHDN and CDR2 is FVKESK in the germline V gene. With 1 base clipped from V and 0 bases from J, the junction kept 0 bases outside the gene matches.